One and the same sample provided the 30 T cell receptor beta chains below, sequenced in a study of blood T cell repertoires in COVID-19. The data were produced by immunoSEQ multiplex PCR, yet TCRdb's version contains in-frame clones alone and is incomplete. Seen here are about 120,000 clones, approximately 89% observed once, and the top ten hold approximately 10%. Sequenced material: peripheral blood. All receptors derive from a man between 45 and 60 years old with acute or convalescent COVID-19.

The J gene is TRBJ1-2, the V gene TRBV2; 7 bases are shared with TRBD1. Germline trimming cut 2 bases from V and 7 bases from J; bases unmatched to any gene: 7. In germline, CDR1 is SNHLY, CDR2 FYNNEI. The CDR3 sequence is 14 residues long. The DNA of the CDR3 is TGTGCCAGCAGTGAACAACAGGGGCTCGGTGGCTACACCTTC. The encoded protein is CASSEQQGLGGYTF.

V is TRBV6-5 and J is TRBJ1-1; maybe TRBD1 (6 bases). Germline V gives CDR1 MNHEY, CDR2 SVGAGI. The CDR3 totals 14 residues. Trimming stripped 6 bases from V and 1 base from J, with 12 bases between. The chain's CDR3 is CASSLGTPNTEAFF. DNA of the CDR3: TGTGCCAGCAGCCTCGGGACACCGAACACTGAAGCTTTCTTT.

V gene TRBV30 combines with J gene TRBJ1-2, with a tentative D call TRBD1 (6 bases). Trimming removed 7 bases at V and 4 bases at J, with 13 bases between. Germline CDR1 GTSNPN, CDR2 SVGIG (reference sequence). The CDR3 is made up of 12 amino acids. In nucleotides, the CDR3 is TGTGCCTCGACTACAGGGCCCTATGGCTACACCTTC. As protein: CASTTGPYGYTF.

The rearrangement links TRBV7-3 to TRBJ1-1; D possibly corresponds to TRBD1 (6 bases). This CDR3 is 13 amino acids long. V was clipped by 5 bases and J by 8 bases, with 15 bases between them. In germline, CDR1 is SGHTA, CDR2 FQGTGA. CDR3 loop: CASSPTRTAEAFF. CDR3 in DNA: TGTGCCAGCAGCCCAACCCGGACAGCCGAAGCTTTCTTT.

The chain joins TRBV27 to TRBJ2-6; the D gene is possibly TRBD1 (5 bases). The CDR3 spans 16 residues. Germline V lookup: CDR1 MNHEY, CDR2 SMNVEV (reference sequence). V lost 3 bases, J lost 2 bases, and 11 bases lay in between. As DNA, the CDR3 is TGTGCCAGCAGTTTGTATGGGGCGACTGGGGCCAACGTCCTGACTTTC. Translating gives CASSLYGATGANVLTF.

V usage is TRBV5-6 and J usage is TRBJ1-4; no firm D call. The ends were cut back, 1 base at V and 7 bases at J, with 14 bases in the middle. Germline V CDR1 and CDR2: SGHDT, YYEEEE. The CDR3 length is 15 residues. CDR3 DNA: TGTGCCAGCAGCTTGACCGGGATACGGAGTGAAAAACTGTTTTTT. Protein: CASSLTGIRSEKLFF.

The chain combines TRBV30 with TRBJ1-6; 9 positions match TRBD1. CDR3 length: 14 residues. In germline, CDR1 is GTSNPN, CDR2 SVGIG (reference sequence). J gave up 9 bases and V 3 bases, and 6 bases lay outside the gene matches. The CDR3 loop reads CAWSSGQGGSPLHF. CDR3 nucleotides: TGTGCCTGGAGCTCGGGACAGGGAGGTTCACCCCTCCACTTT.

The chain joins TRBV2 to TRBJ2-4; tentative D call: TRBD1 (5 bases). The CDR3 consists of 13 residues. The V and J ends lost 6 bases and 9 bases respectively, with 15 bases between them. Germline CDR1 reads SNHLY; CDR2 reads FYNNEI. The CDR3 reads CASSAGPRVIQYF. DNA of the CDR3: TGTGCCAGCAGCGCCGGGCCCAGGGTCATTCAGTACTTC.

The chain employs TRBV3-1 (or the pseudogene TRBV3-2) and TRBJ2-7, with D possibly TRBD2 on 6 matching bases. Germline-derived CDR1 and CDR2 are LGHDT and YNNKEL (reference sequence). This CDR3 is built from 14 residues. Between the trimmed V and J ends, which lost 7 bases and 4 bases, there was a span of 17 bases. CDR3 sequence (DNA): TGTGCCAGCACAAGAACGGGAGTGGCGTACGAGCAGTACTTC. Translated: CASTRTGVAYEQYF.

This clone showed up just once. The chain is built from TRBV11-3 and TRBJ2-1; TRBD2 agrees at 8 bases. The CDR3 length is 14 residues. With 5 bases clipped from V and 9 bases from J, the junction kept 9 bases outside the gene matches. Germline V gives CDR1 SGHNT, CDR2 YENEEA. This CDR3 reads CASSPGGAKIEQFF. As DNA, the CDR3 is TGTGCCAGCAGCCCCGGGGGGGCCAAAATTGAGCAGTTCTTC. Supplemented by reference TRBV11-3 and TRBJ2-1, the full variable domain reads EAGVVQSPRYKIIEKKQPVAFWCNPISGHNTLYWYLQNLGQGPELLIRYENEEAVDDSQLPKDRFSAERLKGVDSTLKIQPAELGDSAVYLCASSPGGAKIEQFFGPGTRLTVL.

The chain recombines TRBV5-5 with TRBJ1-1; D may be TRBD1 (5 bases). Germline CDR1 and CDR2: SGHKS and YYEKEE (reference sequence). V gave up 1 base and J gave up 7 bases, with 14 bases separating them. CDR3 length: 14 amino acids. CDR3 nucleotides: TGTGCCAGCAGCTTGCAAGGGGAATTCGGTGAAGCTTTCTTT. Its protein product is CASSLQGEFGEAFF.

V gene TRBV3-1 (or the pseudogene TRBV3-2) combines with J gene TRBJ1-1, with 9 bases lining up with TRBD1. CDR1 is LGHDT, CDR2 YNNKEL, per germline (reference sequence). The CDR3 consists of 15 residues. V shed 6 bases, J shed 8 bases, and the junction held 13 bases outside the gene matches. In DNA form, the CDR3 reads TGTGCCAGCAGTGGACCCGGGACAGGGTTCTTCGAAGCTTTCTTT. It is translated as CASSGPGTGFFEAFF.

V usage is TRBV5-1 and J usage is TRBJ2-1; 10 bases are a match to TRBD2. Germline loops: CDR1 SGHRS, CDR2 YFSETQ. The CDR3 consists of 15 residues. V gave up 2 bases and J gave up 5 bases; unmatched junction bases: 4. This CDR3 reads CASSLTLAGNNEQFF. The CDR3 bases are TGCGCCAGCAGCTTAACACTAGCGGGGAACAATGAGCAGTTCTTC.

V gene TRBV5-1 combines with J gene TRBJ2-7; 11 nucleotides line up with TRBD2. The CDR3 runs to 14 residues. Germline loops: CDR1 SGHRS, CDR2 YFSETQ. The J segment lost 6 bases and the V segment lost 5 bases, leaving 7 bases of the junction unmatched. CDR3 coding DNA: TGCGCCAGCAGTGATACTAGCGGGAGTAGCGAGCAGTACTTC. Protein product: CASSDTSGSSEQYF.

This clone was detected a few times. This chain uses TRBV5-1 with TRBJ2-3; TRBD1 matches 9 bases. V trimming: 7 bases; J trimming: 1 base; junction bases outside the gene matches: 4. Germline V gene sequence: CDR1 SGHRS, CDR2 YFSETQ. The CDR3 consists of 14 residues. CDR3 DNA: TGCGCCAGCCAGGACAGGGGCGGCACAGATACGCAGTATTTT. Translated, it gives CASQDRGGTDTQYF.

V is TRBV7-8 and J is TRBJ1-2, with D perhaps matching TRBD1 (6 bases). Germline V gene sequence: CDR1 SGHVS, CDR2 FQNEAQ. V was clipped by 5 bases and J by 4 bases, with 11 bases between them. CDR3 size: 13 residues. This CDR3 reads CASSAGTTYGYTF. The CDR3 DNA sequence: TGTGCCAGCAGCGCCGGGACAACCTATGGCTACACCTTC.

The chain has TRBV6-5 and TRBJ1-5; D unclear. The CDR3 length is 14 residues. From germline, CDR1 is MNHEY and CDR2 SVGAGI. Trimming cost V 0 bases and J 7 bases, with 10 bases left between them. CDR3 nucleotide sequence: TGTGCCAGCAGTTACTCGAATGAGGGACAGCCCCAGCATTTT. Its translation is CASSYSNEGQPQHF.

CDR3 residues: CSVSTGGLGQPQHF. As DNA, the CDR3 is TGCAGCGTTTCGACAGGGGGCTTGGGTCAGCCCCAGCATTTT. This chain joins TRBV29-1 and TRBJ1-5, with 10 bases fitting TRBD1. Germline V gives CDR1 SQVTM, CDR2 ANQGSEA. With V trimmed by 5 bases and J by 6 bases, 7 bases remained unmatched. The CDR3 loop spans 14 amino acids.

The J gene is TRBJ1-2, the V gene TRBV4-1; TRBD1 matches 9 bases. J lost 3 bases, V lost 4 bases, and 6 bases had no gene match. This CDR3 has 15 residues. The germline gives CDR1 MGHRA, CDR2 YSYEKL. The CDR3 DNA is TGCGCCAGCAGCCCGCGGACAGGGGCGGACTATGGCTACACCTTC. This sequence encodes CASSPRTGADYGYTF.

This sequence joins TRBV11-2 and TRBJ2-7, with a weak D call TRBD1 (5 bases). The CDR3 consists of 14 residues. Germline V gene lookup returns CDR1 SGHAT and CDR2 FQNNGV. Trimming took 4 bases from V and 5 from J, leaving 15 bases between them. CDR3 loop: CASSSPRGGDEQYF. CDR3 coding DNA: TGTGCCAGCAGCTCCCCAAGGGGTGGGGACGAGCAGTACTTC.

The rearrangement links TRBV12-3 or TRBV12-4 to TRBJ1-1; TRBD1 matches 9 bases. CDR3 length equals 13 residues. V was pared by 6 bases and J by 3 bases, with 2 bases of the junction left unmatched. CDR3 sequence (DNA): TGTGCCAGCAGGAGGACAGGGGACACTGAAGCTTTCTTT. Its translation: CASRRTGDTEAFF.

The V gene is TRBV28, the J gene TRBJ2-3; D possibly corresponds to TRBD2 (6 bases). Between the trimmed V and J ends, which lost 7 bases and 1 base, there was a span of 21 bases. Per germline, CDR1 MDHEN and CDR2 SYDVKM. CDR3 length: 17 amino acids. The CDR3, as DNA: TGTGCCAGCATCGCCTCCCCGGGAGACCCTGGCACAGATACGCAGTATTTT. Translated, it gives CASIASPGDPGTDTQYF.

The chain links TRBV5-4 to TRBJ2-1, with 10 nucleotides matching TRBD2. The CDR3 is 16 residues long. Germline V lookup: CDR1 SGHNT, CDR2 YYREEE (reference sequence). The V and J ends lost 0 bases and 2 bases, in that order; junction bases with no gene match: 2. The CDR3, as DNA: TGTGCCAGCAGCTTGGGTAGCGGGGGGACCTACAATGAGCAGTTCTTC. Translated: CASSLGSGGTYNEQFF.

CDR3 nucleotides: TGTGCCAGCAGCTTATCCGGGGGGGGGCCAGGTGAGACCCAGTACTTC. This sequence encodes CASSLSGGGPGETQYF. The genes are TRBV13 and TRBJ2-5, with 8 bases that match TRBD2. There are 16 residues in the CDR3. Unmatched junction bases numbered 10, after V lost 2 bases and J lost 5 bases. Germline V lookup: CDR1 PRHDT, CDR2 FYEKMQ (reference sequence). Full variable domain (rest looked up from reference TRBV13 and TRBJ2-5): AAGVIQSPRHLIKEKRETATLKCYPIPRHDTVYWYQQGPGQDPQFLISFYEKMQSDKGSIPDRFSAQQFSDYHSELNMSSLELGDSALYFCASSLSGGGPGETQYFGPGTRLLVL.

This rearrangement joins TRBV5-1 to TRBJ2-1; TRBD2 might be the D (5 bases). V was shortened by 6 bases and J by 6 bases, with 13 bases between the two germline ends. This CDR3 contains 13 residues. Germline values: CDR1 SGHRS, CDR2 YFSETQ. DNA for the CDR3: TGCGCCAGCACCCCTGGTGAGGGCAATGAGCAGTTCTTC. Translating it yields CASTPGEGNEQFF. The variable domain in full, completed from reference TRBV5-1 and TRBJ2-1, reads KAGVTQTPRYLIKTRGQQVTLSCSPISGHRSVSWYQQTPGQGLQFLFEYFSETQRNKGNFPGRFSGRQFSNSRSEMNVSTLELGDSALYLCASTPGEGNEQFFGPGTRLTVL.

J is TRBJ1-4 and V is TRBV18; D may be TRBD1 (5 bases). V was trimmed by 4 bases and J by 0 bases, leaving 6 bases between them. CDR1 is KGHSH and CDR2 is LQKENI in the germline V gene. The CDR3 is 14 amino acids. The CDR3 DNA reads TGTGCCAGCTCACGACAGTCAACTAATGAAAAACTGTTTTTT. The encoded protein is CASSRQSTNEKLFF.

The J gene is TRBJ2-7, the V gene TRBV6-6; 8 nucleotides line up with TRBD1. The CDR3 is 16 residues long. Germline CDR1 is MNHNY and CDR2 is SVGAGI (reference sequence). Unmatched junction bases numbered 9, after V lost 4 bases and J lost 1 base. CDR3 sequence (DNA): TGTGCCAGCAGTTTATTACCAGGGGGCTCATCCTACGAGCAGTACTTC. This sequence encodes CASSLLPGGSSYEQYF.

The rearrangement joins TRBV14 to TRBJ2-2; D possibly corresponds to TRBD2 (7 bases). Germline V lookup: CDR1 SGHDN, CDR2 FVKESK. Trimming removed 10 bases at V and 6 bases at J, with 18 bases between. The CDR3 length is 14 residues. CDR3 loop: CATQEGGGAGELFF. The DNA of the CDR3 is TGTGCCACCCAAGAGGGAGGGGGAGCCGGGGAGCTGTTTTTT.

The chain couples TRBV3-1 (or the pseudogene TRBV3-2) to TRBJ1-2; maybe TRBD1 (6 bases). This CDR3 is built from 13 residues. Germline V gives CDR1 LGHDT, CDR2 YNNKEL (reference sequence). V shed 4 bases and J shed 2 bases, with 8 bases lying between them. CDR3: CASSLTGNYGYTF. The CDR3 bases are TGTGCCAGCAGCCTCACAGGGAACTATGGCTACACCTTC.

This clone was seen only a few times. V and J are TRBV5-5 and TRBJ1-3; no firm D call. Per the germline V gene, CDR1 is SGHKS and CDR2 is YYEKEE (reference sequence). The CDR3 loop spans 12 amino acids. With 7 bases removed from V and 2 bases from J, the gap between germline ends came to 7 bases. CDR3: CASSLAGNTIYF. The CDR3 DNA reads TGTGCCAGCTCCCTAGCTGGAAACACCATATATTTT.